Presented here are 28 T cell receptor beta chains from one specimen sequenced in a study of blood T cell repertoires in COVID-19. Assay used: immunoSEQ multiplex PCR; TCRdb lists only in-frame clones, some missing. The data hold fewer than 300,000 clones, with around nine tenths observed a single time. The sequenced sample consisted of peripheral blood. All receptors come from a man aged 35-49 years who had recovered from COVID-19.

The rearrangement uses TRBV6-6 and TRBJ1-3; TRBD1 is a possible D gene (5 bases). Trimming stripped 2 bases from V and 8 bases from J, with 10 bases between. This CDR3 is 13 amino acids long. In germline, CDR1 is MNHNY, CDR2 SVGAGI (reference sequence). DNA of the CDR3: TGTGCCAGCAGTTACGTTGGGGGGGACACCATATATTTT. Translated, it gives CASSYVGGDTIYF.

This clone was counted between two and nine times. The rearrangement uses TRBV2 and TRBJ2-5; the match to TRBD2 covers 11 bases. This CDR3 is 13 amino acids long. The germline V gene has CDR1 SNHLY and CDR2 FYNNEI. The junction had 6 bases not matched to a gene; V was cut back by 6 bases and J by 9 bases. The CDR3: CASRNLAGGSQYF. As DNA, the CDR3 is TGTGCCAGCAGAAACCTAGCGGGAGGTTCCCAGTACTTC.

The CDR3 DNA is TGTGCCAGCTCACCCCGACAGGGAATAAGCTCCTACGAGCAGTACTTC. Protein: CASSPRQGISSYEQYF. The chain has TRBV18 and TRBJ2-7; TRBD1 matches 7 bases. The germline V gene has CDR1 KGHSH and CDR2 LQKENI. The length of the CDR3 is 16 residues. The ends lost 3 bases at V and 0 bases at J; junction bases unmatched: 8. The whole variable domain, filled in from reference TRBV18 and TRBJ2-7, reads NAGVMQNPRHLVRRRGQEARLRCSPMKGHSHVYWYRQLPEEGLKFMVYLQKENIIDESGMPKERFSAEFPKEGPSILRIQQVVRGDSAAYFCASSPRQGISSYEQYFGPGTRLTVT.

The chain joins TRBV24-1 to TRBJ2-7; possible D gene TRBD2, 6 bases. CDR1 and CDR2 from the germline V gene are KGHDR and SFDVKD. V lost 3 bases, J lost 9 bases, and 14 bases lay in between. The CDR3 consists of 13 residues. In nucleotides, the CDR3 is TGTGCCACCAGTGATCCAGGGCGGGACGGGCAGTACTTC. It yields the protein CATSDPGRDGQYF.

This CDR3 is CASSLDPSGRIYNEQFF. For the CDR3, the DNA is TGTGCCAGCAGCTTAGATCCTAGCGGGAGAATCTACAATGAGCAGTTCTTC. The chain carries TRBV7-8 and TRBJ2-1, with 10 nucleotides matching TRBD2. The trim removed 1 base at V and 3 bases at J, leaving 6 bases unmatched. The CDR3 totals 17 residues. The V gene's germline CDR1 is SGHVS and CDR2 FQNEAQ.

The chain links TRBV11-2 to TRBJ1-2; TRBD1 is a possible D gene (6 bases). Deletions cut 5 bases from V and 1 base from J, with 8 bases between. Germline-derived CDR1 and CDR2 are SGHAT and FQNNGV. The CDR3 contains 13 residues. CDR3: CASSPDSNYGYTF. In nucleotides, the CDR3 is TGTGCCAGCAGCCCGGACAGTAACTATGGCTACACCTTC.

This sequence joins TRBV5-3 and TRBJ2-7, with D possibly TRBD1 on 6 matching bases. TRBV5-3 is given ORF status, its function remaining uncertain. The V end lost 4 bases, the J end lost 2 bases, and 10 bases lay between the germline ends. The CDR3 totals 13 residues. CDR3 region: CARSPTGTYEQYF. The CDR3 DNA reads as TGTGCCAGAAGCCCGACAGGAACCTACGAGCAGTACTTC.

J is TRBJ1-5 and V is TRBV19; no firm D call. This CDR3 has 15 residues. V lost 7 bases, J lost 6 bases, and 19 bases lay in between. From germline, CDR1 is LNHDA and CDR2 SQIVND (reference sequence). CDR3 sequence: CASTHLWEGSQPQHF. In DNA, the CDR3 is TGTGCCAGTACTCATCTATGGGAGGGTAGTCAGCCCCAGCATTTT.

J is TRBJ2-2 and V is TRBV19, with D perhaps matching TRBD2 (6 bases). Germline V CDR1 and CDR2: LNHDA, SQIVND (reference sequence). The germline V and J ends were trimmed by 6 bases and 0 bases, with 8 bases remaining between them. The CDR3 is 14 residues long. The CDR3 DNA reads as TGTGCCAGTAGGCGGACTACGAACACCGGGGAGCTGTTTTTT. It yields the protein CASRRTTNTGELFF.

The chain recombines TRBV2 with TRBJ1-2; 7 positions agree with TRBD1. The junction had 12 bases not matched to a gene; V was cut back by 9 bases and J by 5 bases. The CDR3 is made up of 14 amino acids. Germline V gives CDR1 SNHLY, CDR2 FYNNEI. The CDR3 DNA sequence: TGTGCCAGTAATGGCAGGGGGATACCTTATGGCTACACCTTC. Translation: CASNGRGIPYGYTF.

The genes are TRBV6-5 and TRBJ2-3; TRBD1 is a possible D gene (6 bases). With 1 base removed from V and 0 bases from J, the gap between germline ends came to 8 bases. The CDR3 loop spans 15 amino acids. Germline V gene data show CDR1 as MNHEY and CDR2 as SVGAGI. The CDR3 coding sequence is TGTGCCAGCAGTTACTTAGGACAGAGCACAGATACGCAGTATTTT. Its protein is CASSYLGQSTDTQYF.

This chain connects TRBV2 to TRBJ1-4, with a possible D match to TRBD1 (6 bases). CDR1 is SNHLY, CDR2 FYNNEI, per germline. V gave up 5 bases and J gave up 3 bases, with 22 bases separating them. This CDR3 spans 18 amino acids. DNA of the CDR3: TGTGCCAGCAGTTCTCGACTCGGGGGGCCGACGGCTAATGAAAAACTGTTTTTT. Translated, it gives CASSSRLGGPTANEKLFF.

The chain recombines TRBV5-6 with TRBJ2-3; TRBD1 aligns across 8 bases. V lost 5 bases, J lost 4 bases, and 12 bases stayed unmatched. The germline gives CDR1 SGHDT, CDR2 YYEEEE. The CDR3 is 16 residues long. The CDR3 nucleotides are TGTGCCAGCAGGGACGGACAGGGTATAGGACCAGATACGCAGTATTTT. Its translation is CASRDGQGIGPDTQYF.

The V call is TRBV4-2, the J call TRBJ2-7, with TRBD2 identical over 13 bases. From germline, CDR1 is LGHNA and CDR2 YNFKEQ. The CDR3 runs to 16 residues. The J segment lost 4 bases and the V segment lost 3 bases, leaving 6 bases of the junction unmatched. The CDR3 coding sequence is TGTGCCAGCAGCCAGGGACTAGCGGGATCTCTGTACGAGCAGTACTTC. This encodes CASSQGLAGSLYEQYF.

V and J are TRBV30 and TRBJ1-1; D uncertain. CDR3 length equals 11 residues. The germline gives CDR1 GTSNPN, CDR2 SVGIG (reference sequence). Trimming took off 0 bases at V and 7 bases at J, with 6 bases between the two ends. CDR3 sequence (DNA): TGTGCCTGGAGTGTACTGGTTGAAGCTTTCTTT. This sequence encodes CAWSVLVEAFF.

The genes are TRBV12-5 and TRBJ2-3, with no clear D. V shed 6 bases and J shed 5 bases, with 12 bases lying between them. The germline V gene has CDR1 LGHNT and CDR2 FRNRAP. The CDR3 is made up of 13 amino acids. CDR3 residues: CASGRHLLDTQYF. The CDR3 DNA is TGTGCTAGTGGCCGACACCTTTTAGATACGCAGTATTTT.

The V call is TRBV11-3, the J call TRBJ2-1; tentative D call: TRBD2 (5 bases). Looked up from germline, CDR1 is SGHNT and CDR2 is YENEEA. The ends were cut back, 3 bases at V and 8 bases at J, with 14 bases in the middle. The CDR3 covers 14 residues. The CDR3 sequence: CASSLWRNTHEQFF. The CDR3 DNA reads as TGTGCCAGCAGCTTGTGGAGGAATACCCATGAGCAGTTCTTC.

CDR3 amino acids: CASSYGPGETQYF. CDR3 sequence (DNA): TGTGCCAGCAGTTACGGTCCTGGCGAGACCCAGTACTTC. The V gene is TRBV6-2 or TRBV6-3, the J gene TRBJ2-5; no clear D. CDR3 length: 13 amino acids. The V gene's germline CDR1 is MNHEY and CDR2 SVGEGT. V was pared by 2 bases and J by 5 bases, with 9 bases between.

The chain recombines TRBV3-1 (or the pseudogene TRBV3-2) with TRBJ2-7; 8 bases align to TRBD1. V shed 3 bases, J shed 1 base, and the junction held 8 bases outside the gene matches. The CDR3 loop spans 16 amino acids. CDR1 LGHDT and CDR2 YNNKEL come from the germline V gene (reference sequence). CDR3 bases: TGTGCCAGCAGCCAGATCTGGACAGGGAGATCCTACGAGCAGTACTTC. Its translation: CASSQIWTGRSYEQYF.

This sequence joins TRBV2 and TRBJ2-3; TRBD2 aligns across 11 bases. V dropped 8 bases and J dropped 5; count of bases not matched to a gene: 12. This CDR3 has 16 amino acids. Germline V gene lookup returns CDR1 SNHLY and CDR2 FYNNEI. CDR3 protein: CASPLLAGVGEDTQYF. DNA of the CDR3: TGTGCCAGCCCCTTACTAGCGGGAGTTGGGGAAGATACGCAGTATTTT. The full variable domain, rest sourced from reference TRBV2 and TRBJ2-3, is EPEVTQTPSHQVTQMGQEVILRCVPISNHLYFYWYRQILGQKVEFLVSFYNNEISEKSEIFDDQFSVERPDGSNFTLKIRSTKLEDSAMYFCASPLLAGVGEDTQYFGPGTRLTVL.

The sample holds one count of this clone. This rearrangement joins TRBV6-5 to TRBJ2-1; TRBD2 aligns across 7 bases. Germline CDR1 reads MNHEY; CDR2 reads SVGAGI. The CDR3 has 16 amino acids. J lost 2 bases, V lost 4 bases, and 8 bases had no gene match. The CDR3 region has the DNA TGTGCCAGCAGTTCCCCGACTAGCAGGCCCTACAATGAGCAGTTCTTC. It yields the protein CASSSPTSRPYNEQFF.

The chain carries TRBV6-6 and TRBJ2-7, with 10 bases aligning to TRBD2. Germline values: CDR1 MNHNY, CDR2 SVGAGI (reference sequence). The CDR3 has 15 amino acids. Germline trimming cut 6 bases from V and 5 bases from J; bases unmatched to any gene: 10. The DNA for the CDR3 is TGTGCCAGCAGGTCTAGCGGGAGTTCTTCTAACGAGCAGTACTTC. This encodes CASRSSGSSSNEQYF.

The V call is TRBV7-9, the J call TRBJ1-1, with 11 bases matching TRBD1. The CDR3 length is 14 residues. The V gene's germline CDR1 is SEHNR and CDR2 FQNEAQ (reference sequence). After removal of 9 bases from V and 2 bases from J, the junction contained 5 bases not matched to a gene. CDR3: CASWTGGFNTEAFF. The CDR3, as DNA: TGTGCCAGTTGGACAGGGGGCTTTAACACTGAAGCTTTCTTT.

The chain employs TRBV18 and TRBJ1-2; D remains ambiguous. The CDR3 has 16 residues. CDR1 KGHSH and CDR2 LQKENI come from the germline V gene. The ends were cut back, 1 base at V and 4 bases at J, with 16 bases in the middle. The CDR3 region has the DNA TGTGCCAGCTCACCACTGCAACAGACTACTATCTATGGCTACACCTTC. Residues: CASSPLQQTTIYGYTF.

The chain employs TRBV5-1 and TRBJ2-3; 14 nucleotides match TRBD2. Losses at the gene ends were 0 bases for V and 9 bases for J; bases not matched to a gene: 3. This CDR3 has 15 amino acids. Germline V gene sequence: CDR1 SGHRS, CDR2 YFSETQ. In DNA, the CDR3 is TGCGCCAGCAGCTTGGAGGGACTAGCGGGAGACACGCAGTATTTT. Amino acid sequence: CASSLEGLAGDTQYF.

The CDR3 spells CASSPGQSNSYEQYF. CDR3 in DNA: TGCGCCAGCAGCCCTGGACAGTCAAACTCCTACGAGCAGTACTTC. The gene calls are TRBV5-1 and TRBJ2-7; D possibly corresponds to TRBD1 (6 bases). The germline CDR1 and CDR2 sequences are SGHRS and YFSETQ. CDR3 length: 15 residues. The V and J ends lost 4 bases and 0 bases respectively, with 14 bases between them. Full variable domain (outside the CDR3, taken from reference TRBV5-1 and TRBJ2-7): KAGVTQTPRYLIKTRGQQVTLSCSPISGHRSVSWYQQTPGQGLQFLFEYFSETQRNKGNFPGRFSGRQFSNSRSEMNVSTLELGDSALYLCASSPGQSNSYEQYFGPGTRLTVT.

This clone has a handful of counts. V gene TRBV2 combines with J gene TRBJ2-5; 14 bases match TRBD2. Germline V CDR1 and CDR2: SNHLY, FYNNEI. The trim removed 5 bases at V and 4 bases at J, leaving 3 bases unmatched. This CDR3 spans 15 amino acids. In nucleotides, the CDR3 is TGTGCCAGCAGTAGACTAGCGGGAGGGGTAGAGACCCAGTACTTC. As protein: CASSRLAGGVETQYF.

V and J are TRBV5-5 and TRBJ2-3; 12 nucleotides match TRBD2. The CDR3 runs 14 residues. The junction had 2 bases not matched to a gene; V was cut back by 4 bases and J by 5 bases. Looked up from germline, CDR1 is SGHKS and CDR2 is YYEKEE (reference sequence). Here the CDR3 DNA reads TGTGCCAGCAGCCTGACTAGCGGGAGAGATACGCAGTATTTT. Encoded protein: CASSLTSGRDTQYF.